Below, 16 T cell receptor beta chains from the same sample are listed, as sequenced in a study of identical twins. TCRdb analysed the 5' RACE reads with MiXCR anew, one entry per CDR3 protein. The sample holds roughly 630,000 distinct CDR3 sequences, just over 7% seen once. In addition, the sample was reused for a study of yellow fever vaccine responses in identical twins.

The sample comprised PBMCs. These receptors came from a woman between 18 and 29 years old in good health.

This clonotype came up many times. The chain carries TRBV5-1 and TRBJ1-5; maybe TRBD1 (5 bases). CDR1 SGHRS and CDR2 YFSETQ come from the germline V gene. V shed 5 bases and J shed 5 bases, with 14 bases lying between them. This CDR3 contains 14 residues. CDR3 nucleotide sequence: TGCGCCAGCAGATACAACACAGGAGATCAGCCCCAGCATTTT. It encodes CASRYNTGDQPQHF.

This sequence joins TRBV19 and TRBJ2-1, with 7 bases identical to TRBD1. CDR3 length: 15 residues. Germline loops: CDR1 LNHDA, CDR2 SQIVND (reference sequence). Unmatched junction bases numbered 11, after V lost 3 bases and J lost 9 bases. The chain's CDR3 is CASSIVPGGPSEQFF. The CDR3 DNA follows: TGTGCCAGTAGTATTGTGCCAGGGGGTCCGAGTGAGCAGTTCTTC.

This clonotype has at least ten counts. The V and J genes are TRBV4-2 and TRBJ2-1; either TRBD1 or TRBD2 may supply D (5 bases each). Germline values: CDR1 LGHNA, CDR2 YNFKEQ. The CDR3 sequence is 19 residues long. Trimming left V 0 bases short and J 0 bases short, with 18 bases between. CDR3 bases: TGTGCCAGCAGCCAAGATGCGCGATTTGGGGGACGCTCCTACAATGAGCAGTTCTTC. Protein product: CASSQDARFGGRSYNEQFF.

The chain combines TRBV4-1 with TRBJ2-3, with D possibly called TRBD1 or TRBD2 (5 bases each). Germline V lookup: CDR1 MGHRA, CDR2 YSYEKL. Trimming removed 1 base at V and 2 bases at J, with 28 bases between. This CDR3 region has 21 residues. CDR3: CASSQVGYMVLGAPFTDTQYF. CDR3 DNA: TGCGCCAGCAGCCAAGTGGGATATATGGTACTCGGGGCGCCTTTCACAGATACGCAGTATTTT.

Ten or more counts support this clonotype. The rearrangement joins TRBV21-1 to TRBJ2-2; no check of the table's D call, TRBD2, against the DNA was made. TRBV21-1 is an annotated pseudogene. This CDR3 region has 18 residues. Here the CDR3 reads CASSKLAGGDENTGELFF. The DNA for the CDR3 is TGTGCCAGCAGCAAACTAGCGGGGGGGGACGAGAACACCGGGGAGCTGTTTTTT.

This clonotype has just a few counts. This rearrangement joins TRBV10-1 to TRBJ1-2; D unresolved. Germline CDR1 and CDR2: WNHNN and SYGVQD (reference sequence). This CDR3 contains 14 residues. Trimming removed 2 bases at V and 10 bases at J, with 17 bases between. The CDR3, as DNA: TGCGCCAGCAGTGAGCAACAGAGATCTCTTCTCTACACCTTC. It specifies CASSEQQRSLLYTF.

This clonotype was seen many times. The chain joins TRBV12-3 or TRBV12-4 to TRBJ2-3; 8 positions agree with TRBD2. The CDR3 loop spans 17 amino acids. Unmatched junction bases numbered 10, after V lost 5 bases and J lost 0 bases. In nucleotides, the CDR3 is TGTGCCAGCAGTCCTGCCTTAGCGGGAATTAGCACAGATACGCAGTATTTT. This sequence encodes CASSPALAGISTDTQYF.

This clonotype was recorded many times. The V gene is TRBV5-1, the J gene TRBJ2-7; D uncertain. The CDR3 runs to 13 residues. With 1 base removed from V and 4 bases from J, the gap between germline ends came to 9 bases. Germline assignment: CDR1 SGHRS and CDR2 YFSETQ. The DNA of the CDR3 is TGCGCCAGCAGCTTGTCTGTGGGGTACGAGCAGTACGTC. Protein product: CASSLSVGYEQYV.

The chain is built from TRBV28 and TRBJ2-7; D remains unclear. CDR1 and CDR2 (germline): MDHEN, SYDVKM. This CDR3 region has 12 residues. V dropped 7 bases and J dropped 0 bases, with 7 bases sitting between them. The CDR3 reads CASKGYSYEQYF. The CDR3 nucleotides read TGTGCCAGCAAGGGCTACTCCTACGAGCAGTACTTC.

This clonotype was seen many times. The chain uses TRBV4-1 and TRBJ1-1; D possibly corresponds to TRBD1 (6 bases). Germline V gene sequence: CDR1 MGHRA, CDR2 YSYEKL. V lost 4 bases to trimming and J lost 4 bases, with 16 bases between them. The length of the CDR3 is 15 residues. The CDR3, as DNA: TGCGCCAGCAGCCTACGGGGGGAGGGGGGCACTGAAGCTTTCTTT. Translation: CASSLRGEGGTEAFF.

There are a few counts of this clonotype. CDR3 amino acids: CASSYEVAAPYGYTF. Written as DNA, the CDR3 is TGTGCCAGCAGTTACGAGGTGGCAGCGCCCTATGGCTACACCTTC. This chain joins TRBV6-5 and TRBJ1-2, with D uncertain. Deletions cut 2 bases from V and 4 bases from J, with 14 bases between. The V gene's germline CDR1 is MNHEY and CDR2 SVGAGI. This CDR3 region has 15 residues.

The J gene is TRBJ2-7, the V gene TRBV9; 9 bases align to TRBD2. The germline gives CDR1 SGDLS, CDR2 YYNGEE. The CDR3 totals 16 residues. J was trimmed by 4 bases and V by 0 bases; bases with no gene match: 8. CDR3 DNA: TGTGCCAGCAGCGTAGATCCGGCGGGAGGGTCTTACGAGCAGTACTTC. Amino acid sequence: CASSVDPAGGSYEQYF.

The table lists this clonotype with many counts. The chain is built from TRBV7-2 and TRBJ2-2; D may correspond to TRBD1 or TRBD2 (5 bases each). The CDR3 totals 15 residues. Trimming left V 5 bases short and J 3 bases short, with 13 bases between. Germline V lookup: CDR1 SGHTA, CDR2 FQGNSA. CDR3 sequence: CASSPLQGDTGELFF. CDR3 DNA sequence: TGTGCCAGCAGCCCTCTTCAGGGAGACACCGGGGAGCTGTTTTTT. Drawing the rest from reference TRBV7-2 and TRBJ2-2, the complete variable domain is GAGVSQSPSNKVTEKGKDVELRCDPISGHTALYWYRQSLGQGLEFLIYFQGNSAPDKSGLPSDRFSAERTGGSVSTLTIQRTQQEDSAVYLCASSPLQGDTGELFFGEGSRLTVL.

This clonotype showed up many times. The chain employs TRBV7-9 and TRBJ1-1; maybe TRBD1 (6 bases). With 0 bases removed from V and 0 bases from J, the gap between germline ends came to 17 bases. CDR3 length: 18 amino acids. Germline CDR1 and CDR2: SEHNR and FQNEAQ (reference sequence). This chain's CDR3 is CASSLAYGVGQMNTEAFF. The CDR3 region has the DNA TGTGCCAGCAGCTTAGCGTATGGGGTTGGACAGATGAACACTGAAGCTTTCTTT.

This clonotype has ten or more counts. This chain uses TRBV12-3 or TRBV12-4 with TRBJ2-1; D is uncertain. Trimming left V 6 bases short and J 8 bases short, with 11 bases between. The CDR3 runs 12 residues. In DNA, the CDR3 is TGTGCCAGCAGCTACCCGCTCTATGAGCAGTTCTTC. It codes for CASSYPLYEQFF.

This clonotype turned up a few times. The chain has TRBV5-1 and TRBJ1-2; D remains unclear. The CDR3 is 13 amino acids. Germline assignment: CDR1 SGHRS and CDR2 YFSETQ. V was shortened by 3 bases and J by 4 bases, with 10 bases between the two germline ends. CDR3: CASSSGETYGYTF. CDR3 DNA: TGCGCCAGCAGCTCGGGCGAAACCTATGGCTACACCTTC.